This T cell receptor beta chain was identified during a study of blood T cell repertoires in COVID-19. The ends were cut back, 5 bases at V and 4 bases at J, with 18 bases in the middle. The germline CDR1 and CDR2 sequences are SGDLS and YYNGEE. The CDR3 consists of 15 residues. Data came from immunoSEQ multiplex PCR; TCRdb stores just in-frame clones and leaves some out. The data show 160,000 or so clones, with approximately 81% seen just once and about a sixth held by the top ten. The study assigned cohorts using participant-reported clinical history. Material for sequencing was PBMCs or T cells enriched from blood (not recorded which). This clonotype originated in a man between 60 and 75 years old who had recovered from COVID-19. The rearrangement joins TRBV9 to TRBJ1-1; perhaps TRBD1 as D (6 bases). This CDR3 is CASRQGLGAGTEAFF. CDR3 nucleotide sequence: TGTGCCAGCAGACAGGGTTTGGGGGCGGGCACTGAAGCTTTCTTT. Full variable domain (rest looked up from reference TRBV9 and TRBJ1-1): DSGVTQTPKHLITATGQRVTLRCSPRSGDLSVYWYQQSLDQGLQFLIQYYNGEERAKGNILERFSAQQFPDLHSELNLSSLELGDSALYFCASRQGLGAGTEAFFGQGTRLTVV.